Below, 9 T cell receptor beta chains from the same sample are listed, as sequenced in a study of blood T cell repertoires in COVID-19. Assay: immunoSEQ multiplex PCR; the TCRdb copy retains only in-frame clones and omits some. The sample shows 150,000 or so clones, around 78% of them seen only once. Sequenced: peripheral blood. The receptors stem from an elderly man with acute or convalescent COVID-19.

The chain recombines TRBV10-2 with TRBJ1-1, with 7 bases identical to TRBD1. From germline, CDR1 is WSHSY and CDR2 SAAADI. CDR3 length: 14 residues. The junction had 7 bases not matched to a gene; V was cut back by 8 bases and J by 1 base. The CDR3 here is CASLRGTANTEAFF. CDR3 sequence (DNA): TGCGCCAGCTTACGTGGGACAGCGAACACTGAAGCTTTCTTT.

In this sample, this clone turned up once. The chain recombines TRBV10-3 with TRBJ2-3, with 9 positions matching TRBD1. Germline V lookup: CDR1 ENHRY, CDR2 SYGVKD. The CDR3 loop spans 15 amino acids. V lost 2 bases and J lost 3; bases outside the gene matches: 3. CDR3 amino acids: CAISEGTGLTDTQYF. Written as DNA, the CDR3 is TGTGCCATCAGTGAGGGGACAGGGTTAACAGATACGCAGTATTTT.

The chain recombines TRBV7-2 with TRBJ1-2; 12 bases align to TRBD1. Germline-derived CDR1 and CDR2 are SGHTA and FQGNSA. With V trimmed by 5 bases and J by 9 bases, 13 bases remained unmatched. The CDR3 has 16 amino acids. The CDR3 nucleotides read TGTGCCAGCAGCCCCATCCCCGGGACAGGGGGCAAGAGCTACACCTTC. Translated: CASSPIPGTGGKSYTF.

The V gene is TRBV7-2, the J gene TRBJ1-4; D is perhaps TRBD1 (5 bases). V lost 0 bases to trimming and J lost 7 bases, with 12 bases between them. There are 15 residues in the CDR3. Germline V gene sequence: CDR1 SGHTA, CDR2 FQGNSA. The CDR3 nucleotides read TGTGCCAGCAGCTTAGCCGGGGGGATCGGTGAAAAACTGTTTTTT. Protein product: CASSLAGGIGEKLFF. Full variable domain (missing parts from reference TRBV7-2 and TRBJ1-4): GAGVSQSPSNKVTEKGKDVELRCDPISGHTALYWYRQSLGQGLEFLIYFQGNSAPDKSGLPSDRFSAERTGGSVSTLTIQRTQQEDSAVYLCASSLAGGIGEKLFFGSGTQLSVL.

The chain recombines TRBV10-3 with TRBJ2-7; 8 bases are shared with TRBD1. V shed 10 bases, J shed 3 bases, and the junction held 5 bases outside the gene matches. The CDR3 totals 12 residues. From germline, CDR1 is ENHRY and CDR2 SYGVKD. CDR3 nucleotides: TGTGCCACCGGACAGGGAAACTACGAGCAGTACTTC. Translated: CATGQGNYEQYF.

The chain uses TRBV6-2 or TRBV6-3 and TRBJ2-7; 7 nucleotides line up with TRBD1. The germline gives CDR1 MNHEY, CDR2 SVGEGT. Unmatched junction bases numbered 4, after V lost 2 bases and J lost 0 bases. This CDR3 contains 15 residues. The CDR3 nucleotides are TGTGCCAGCAGTTACGGGACAGAGTTCTCCTACGAGCAGTACTTC. This gives the protein CASSYGTEFSYEQYF.

This rearrangement joins TRBV30 to TRBJ1-2; tentatively, D is TRBD1 (5 bases). V was shortened by 2 bases and J by 3 bases, with 13 bases between the two germline ends. This CDR3 has 14 amino acids. CDR1 is GTSNPN and CDR2 is SVGIG in the germline V gene (reference sequence). The CDR3 sequence is CAWSTPTVHYGYTF. The CDR3 nucleotides are TGTGCCTGGAGTACCCCGACAGTTCACTATGGCTACACCTTC.

The rearrangement joins TRBV12-5 to TRBJ2-7, with 10 nucleotides matching TRBD1. V was clipped by 1 base and J by 1 base; unmatched bases: 1. Germline lookup yields CDR1 LGHNT and CDR2 FRNRAP. This CDR3 contains 15 residues. The CDR3 DNA is TGTGCTAGTGGTTTGGGACAGGGGGCGTCCTACGAGCAGTACTTC. It translates to CASGLGQGASYEQYF.

The CDR3 DNA reads as TGCGCCAGCAGCCCCCAACAGGGGAGGAACACCGGGGAGCTGTTTTTT. Amino acids: CASSPQQGRNTGELFF. The chain carries TRBV4-1 and TRBJ2-2, with 7 positions matching TRBD1. J was trimmed by 1 base and V by 4 bases; bases with no gene match: 6. The CDR3 loop spans 16 amino acids. Germline V lookup: CDR1 MGHRA, CDR2 YSYEKL.